This T cell receptor (beta chain) was obtained from a study of blood T cells in healthy people across ages. Study in general: Per every two T cells, about one barcoded beta molecule was captured by template switching. Study outcomes and limitations: With donor CMV status unknown, expanded clonotype changes were possibly confounded.

With respect to this clonotype: Its target is unknown.

A second PCR of 7 to 11 cycles used a sample-barcoded 5' primer and a J-beta primer mix. Every cDNA molecule bore a tag from a template-switch adaptor containing 12 random nucleotides. Via MiXCR, TCRdb re-called the 5' RACE reads, giving one row per CDR3 protein. The sample consists of about 1,400,000 distinct CDR3 sequences, roughly 59% of them appearing once. The source material was blood. The sequence came from a man aged 18 to 29 in good health.

The DNA for the CDR3 is TGTGCCAGCAGGGTAGCCTGGATTGGAGGGACTAGCGGCGGGGAGCTGTTTTTT. It yields the protein CASRVAWIGGTSGGELFF. The chain couples TRBV6-1 to TRBJ2-2, with 11 positions matching TRBD2. Germline lookup yields CDR1 MNHNS and CDR2 SASEGT. The V gene end was trimmed by 6 bases and the J gene end by 7 bases; junction bases not matched to a gene: 16. The CDR3 extends over 18 amino acids.